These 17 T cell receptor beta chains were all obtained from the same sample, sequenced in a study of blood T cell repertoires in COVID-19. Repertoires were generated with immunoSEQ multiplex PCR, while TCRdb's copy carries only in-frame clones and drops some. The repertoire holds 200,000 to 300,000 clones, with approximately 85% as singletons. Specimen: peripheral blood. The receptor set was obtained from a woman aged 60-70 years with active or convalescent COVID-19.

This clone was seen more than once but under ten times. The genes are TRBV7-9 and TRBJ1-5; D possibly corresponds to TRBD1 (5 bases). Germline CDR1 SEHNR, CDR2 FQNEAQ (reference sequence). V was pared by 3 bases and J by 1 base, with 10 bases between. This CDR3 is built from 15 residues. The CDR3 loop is CASSLGGGSNQPQHF. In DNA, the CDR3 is TGTGCCAGCAGCTTGGGGGGGGGAAGCAATCAGCCCCAGCATTTT.

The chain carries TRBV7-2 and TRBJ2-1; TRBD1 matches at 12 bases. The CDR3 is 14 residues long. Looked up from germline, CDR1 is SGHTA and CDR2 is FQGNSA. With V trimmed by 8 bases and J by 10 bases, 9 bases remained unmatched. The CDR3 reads CASLWGTGGWEQFF. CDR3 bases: TGTGCCAGCCTATGGGGGACAGGGGGCTGGGAGCAGTTCTTC.

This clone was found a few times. CDR3 sequence: CASSPGQGRVTDTQYF. The CDR3 DNA reads TGTGCCAGCAGCCCCGGACAGGGACGAGTCACAGATACGCAGTATTTT. The chain couples TRBV5-8 to TRBJ2-3, with TRBD1 matching over 8 bases. The V gene end was trimmed by 4 bases and the J gene end by 2 bases; junction bases not matched to a gene: 9. The germline V gene has CDR1 SGHTS and CDR2 YDEGEE. This CDR3 has 16 amino acids.

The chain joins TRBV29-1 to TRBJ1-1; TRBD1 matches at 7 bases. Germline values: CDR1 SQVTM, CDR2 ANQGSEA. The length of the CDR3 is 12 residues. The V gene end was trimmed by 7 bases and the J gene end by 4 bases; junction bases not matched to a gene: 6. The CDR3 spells CSGGQVATEAFF. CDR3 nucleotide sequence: TGCAGCGGTGGACAGGTTGCCACTGAAGCTTTCTTT.

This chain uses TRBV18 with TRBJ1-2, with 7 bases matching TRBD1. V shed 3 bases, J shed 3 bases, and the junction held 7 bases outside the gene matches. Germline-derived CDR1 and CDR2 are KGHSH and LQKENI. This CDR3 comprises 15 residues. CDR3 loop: CASSPAGQRDYGYTF. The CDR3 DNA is TGTGCCAGCTCACCGGCGGGACAGAGGGACTATGGCTACACCTTC.

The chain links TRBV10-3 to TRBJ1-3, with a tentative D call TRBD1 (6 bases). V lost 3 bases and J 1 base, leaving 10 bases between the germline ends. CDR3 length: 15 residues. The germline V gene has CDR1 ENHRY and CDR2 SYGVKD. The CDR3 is CAISDPTGSGNTIYF. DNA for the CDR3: TGTGCCATCAGTGACCCCACAGGGTCTGGAAACACCATATATTTT.

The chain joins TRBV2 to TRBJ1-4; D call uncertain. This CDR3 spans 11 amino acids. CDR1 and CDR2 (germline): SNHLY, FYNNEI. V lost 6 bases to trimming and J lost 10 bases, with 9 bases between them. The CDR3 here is CASRDEGKLFF. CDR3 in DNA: TGTGCCAGCAGAGACGAGGGAAAACTGTTTTTT. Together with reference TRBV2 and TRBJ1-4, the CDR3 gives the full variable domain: EPEVTQTPSHQVTQMGQEVILRCVPISNHLYFYWYRQILGQKVEFLVSFYNNEISEKSEIFDDQFSVERPDGSNFTLKIRSTKLEDSAMYFCASRDEGKLFFGSGTQLSVL.

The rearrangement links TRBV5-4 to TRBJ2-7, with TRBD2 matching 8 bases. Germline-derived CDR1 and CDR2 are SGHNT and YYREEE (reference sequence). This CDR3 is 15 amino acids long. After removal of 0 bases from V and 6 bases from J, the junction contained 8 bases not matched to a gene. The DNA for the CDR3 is TGTGCCAGCAGCTTGGCCGGGGGGGCCTCTCGCGAGCAGTACTTC. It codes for CASSLAGGASREQYF.

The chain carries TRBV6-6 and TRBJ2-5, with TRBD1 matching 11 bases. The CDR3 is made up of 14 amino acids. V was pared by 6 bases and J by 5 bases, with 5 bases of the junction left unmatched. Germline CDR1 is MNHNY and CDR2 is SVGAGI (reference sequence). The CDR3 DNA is TGTGCCAGCAGAAAGGGACAGGGGGAGGAGACCCAGTACTTC. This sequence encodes CASRKGQGEETQYF.

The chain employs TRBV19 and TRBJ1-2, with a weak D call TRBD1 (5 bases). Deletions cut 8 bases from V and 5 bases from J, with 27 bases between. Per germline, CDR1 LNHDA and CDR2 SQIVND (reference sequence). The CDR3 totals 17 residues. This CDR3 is CASSPGAGRPNYYGYTF. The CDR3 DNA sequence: TGTGCCAGTTCTCCAGGAGCAGGGAGGCCAAATTATTATGGCTACACCTTC.

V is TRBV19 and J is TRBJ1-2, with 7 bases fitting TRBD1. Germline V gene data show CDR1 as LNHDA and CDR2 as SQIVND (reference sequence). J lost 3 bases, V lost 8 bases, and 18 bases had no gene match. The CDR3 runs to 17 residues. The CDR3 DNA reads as TGTGCCAGTGGACCCCGGCTGACAGGGACCTCCGACTATGGCTACACCTTC. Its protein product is CASGPRLTGTSDYGYTF.

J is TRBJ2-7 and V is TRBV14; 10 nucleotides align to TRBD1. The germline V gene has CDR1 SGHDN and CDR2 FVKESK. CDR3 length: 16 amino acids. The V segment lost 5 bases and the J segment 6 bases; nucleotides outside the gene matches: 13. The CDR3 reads CASSAPGTGVRSEQYF. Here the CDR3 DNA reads TGTGCCAGCAGCGCTCCCGGGACAGGGGTTAGGTCCGAGCAGTACTTC. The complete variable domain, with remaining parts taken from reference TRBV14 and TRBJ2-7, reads EAGVTQFPSHSVIEKGQTVTLRCDPISGHDNLYWYRRVMGKEIKFLLHFVKESKQDESGMPNNRFLAERTGGTYSTLKVQPAELEDSGVYFCASSAPGTGVRSEQYFGPGTRLTVT.

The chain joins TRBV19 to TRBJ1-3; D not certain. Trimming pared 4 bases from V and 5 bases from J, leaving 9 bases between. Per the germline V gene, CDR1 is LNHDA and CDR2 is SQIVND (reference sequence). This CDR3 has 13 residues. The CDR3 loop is CASSREFRNTIYF. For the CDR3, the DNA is TGTGCCAGTAGTAGAGAGTTTAGAAACACCATATATTTT.

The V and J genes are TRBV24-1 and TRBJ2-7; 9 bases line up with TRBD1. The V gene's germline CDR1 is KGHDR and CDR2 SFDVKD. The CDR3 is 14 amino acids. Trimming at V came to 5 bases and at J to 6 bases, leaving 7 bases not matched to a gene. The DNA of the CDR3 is TGTGCCACCAGTGGGACAGGGGACCTCTGCGAGCAGTACTTC. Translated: CATSGTGDLCEQYF.

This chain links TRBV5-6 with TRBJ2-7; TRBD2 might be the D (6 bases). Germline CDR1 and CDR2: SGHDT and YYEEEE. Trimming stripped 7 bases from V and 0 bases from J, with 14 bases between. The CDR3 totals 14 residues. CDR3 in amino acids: CASHWGVSSYEQYF. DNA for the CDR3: TGTGCCAGCCACTGGGGGGTCAGCTCCTACGAGCAGTACTTC.

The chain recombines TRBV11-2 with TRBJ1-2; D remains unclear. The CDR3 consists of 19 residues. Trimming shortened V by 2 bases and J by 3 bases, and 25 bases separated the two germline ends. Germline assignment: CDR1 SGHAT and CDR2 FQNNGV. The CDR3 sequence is CASSLRSAPEGSGDYGYTF. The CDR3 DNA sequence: TGTGCCAGCAGCTTAAGGTCCGCCCCCGAGGGAAGTGGCGACTATGGCTACACCTTC.

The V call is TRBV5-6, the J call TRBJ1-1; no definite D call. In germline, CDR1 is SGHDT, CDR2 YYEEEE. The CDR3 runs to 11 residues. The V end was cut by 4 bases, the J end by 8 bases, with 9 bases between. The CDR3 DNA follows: TGTGCCAGCAGCCTATTCGGGGAAGCTTTCTTT. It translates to CASSLFGEAFF.